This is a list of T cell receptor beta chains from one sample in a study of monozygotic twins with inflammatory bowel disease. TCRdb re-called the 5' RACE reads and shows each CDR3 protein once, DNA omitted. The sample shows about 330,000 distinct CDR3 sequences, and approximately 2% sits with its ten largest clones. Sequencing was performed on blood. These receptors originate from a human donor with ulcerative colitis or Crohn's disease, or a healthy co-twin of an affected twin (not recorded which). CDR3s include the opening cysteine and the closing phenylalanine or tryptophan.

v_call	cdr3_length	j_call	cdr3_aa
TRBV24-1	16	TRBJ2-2	CATSDFAGGNTGELFF
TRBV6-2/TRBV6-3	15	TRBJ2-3	CASSYSGGGSDTQYF
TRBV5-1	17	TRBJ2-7	CASSSGTGLISSYEQYF
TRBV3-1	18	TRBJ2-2	CASSQVRLSRANTGELFF
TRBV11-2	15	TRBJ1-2	CASSVGPQANYGYTF
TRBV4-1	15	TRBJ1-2	CASSQGWGGAGGYTF
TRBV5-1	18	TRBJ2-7	CASSLAPPGQDFPYEQYF
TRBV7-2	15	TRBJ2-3	CASSFPGGGTDTQYF
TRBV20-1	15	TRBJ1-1	CSARGQGFANTEAFF
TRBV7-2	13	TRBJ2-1	CASSLGTFGEQFF
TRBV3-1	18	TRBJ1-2	CASSQDMGLDRAAYGYTF
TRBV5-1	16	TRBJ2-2	CASSLTSGANTGELFF
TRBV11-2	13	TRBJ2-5	CASSYQPSRSQYF
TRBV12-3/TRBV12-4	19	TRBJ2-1	CASSLLPLAAGEAYNEQFF
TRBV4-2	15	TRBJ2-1	CASSQNSGSQLEQFF
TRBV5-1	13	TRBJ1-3	CASSFDGGNTIYF
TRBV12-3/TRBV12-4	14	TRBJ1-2	CASSSLTRGYGYTF
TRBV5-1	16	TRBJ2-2	CASSLGLAGITGELFF
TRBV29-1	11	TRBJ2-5	CSVGSRETQYF
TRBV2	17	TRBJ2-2	CASNPGGGHVNTGELFF
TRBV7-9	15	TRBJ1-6	CASSYAGIDNSPLHF
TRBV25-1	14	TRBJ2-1	CASSERPKINEQFF
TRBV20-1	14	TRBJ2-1	CSASPTSGANEQFF
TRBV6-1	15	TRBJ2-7	CASSTHSGTRYEQYF
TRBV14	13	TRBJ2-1	CASSRDRGHEQFF
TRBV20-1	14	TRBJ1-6	CSATQGARNSPLHF
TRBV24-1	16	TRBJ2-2	CATRASKDANTGELFF
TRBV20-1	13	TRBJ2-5	CSSRTDPGGTQYF
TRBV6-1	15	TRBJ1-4	CASSETKGGSEKLFF
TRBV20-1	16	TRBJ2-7	CSATLPGGISSYEQYF
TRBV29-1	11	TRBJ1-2	CSVGQDYGYTF
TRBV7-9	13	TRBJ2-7	CASSPRSGYEQYF
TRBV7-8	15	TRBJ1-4	CASSLRQGVREKLFF
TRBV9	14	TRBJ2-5	CVSSVAGQIETQYF
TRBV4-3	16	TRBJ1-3	CASSQDRGNSGNTIYF
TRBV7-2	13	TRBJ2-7	CASSLESPHEQYF
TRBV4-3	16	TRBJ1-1	CARSQDVGTGGIKAFF
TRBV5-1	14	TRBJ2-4	CASSGGTAKNIQYF
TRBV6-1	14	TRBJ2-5	CASSSPGYQETQYF
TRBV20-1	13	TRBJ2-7	CSVKLAAHYEQYF
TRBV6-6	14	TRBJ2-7	CASSTGQAINEQYF
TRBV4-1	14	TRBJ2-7	CASSQNTGSYEQYF
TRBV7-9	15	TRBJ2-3	CASSLVPVREDTQYF
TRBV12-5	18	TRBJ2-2	CASGHNPVAGALTGELFF